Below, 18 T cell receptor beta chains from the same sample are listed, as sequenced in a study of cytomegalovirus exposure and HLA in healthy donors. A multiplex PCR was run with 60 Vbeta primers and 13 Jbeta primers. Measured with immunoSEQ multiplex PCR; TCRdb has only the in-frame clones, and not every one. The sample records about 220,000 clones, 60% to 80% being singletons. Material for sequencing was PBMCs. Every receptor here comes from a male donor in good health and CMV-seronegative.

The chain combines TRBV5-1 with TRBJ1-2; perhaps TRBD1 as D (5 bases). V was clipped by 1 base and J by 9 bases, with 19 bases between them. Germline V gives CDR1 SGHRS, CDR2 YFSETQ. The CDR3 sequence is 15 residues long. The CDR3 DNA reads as TGCGCCAGCAGCTTGATCCAGGGCCCCCCTATGAGCTACACCTTC. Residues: CASSLIQGPPMSYTF.

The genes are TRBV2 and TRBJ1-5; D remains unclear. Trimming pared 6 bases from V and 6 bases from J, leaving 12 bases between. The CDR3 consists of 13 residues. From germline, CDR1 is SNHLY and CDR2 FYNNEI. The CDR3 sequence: CASSAPEGQPQHF. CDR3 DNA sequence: TGTGCCAGCAGCGCCCCCGAGGGTCAGCCCCAGCATTTT.

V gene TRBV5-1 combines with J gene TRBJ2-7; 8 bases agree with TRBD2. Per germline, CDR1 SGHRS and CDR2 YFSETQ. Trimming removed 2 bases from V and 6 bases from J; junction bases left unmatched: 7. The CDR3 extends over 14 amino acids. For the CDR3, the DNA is TGCGCCAGCAGCTTACGGGGGGGCCTGTCCGAGCAGTACTTC. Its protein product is CASSLRGGLSEQYF.

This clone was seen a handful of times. The CDR3 nucleotides read TGCAGCGTTGAAGTAGTGCGGGGCGGTGGCTACACCTTC. As protein: CSVEVVRGGGYTF. The chain has TRBV29-1 and TRBJ1-2, with D perhaps TRBD1 (5 bases). Germline loops: CDR1 SQVTM, CDR2 ANQGSEA. V gave up 1 base and J gave up 7 bases, with 13 bases separating them. This CDR3 spans 13 amino acids.

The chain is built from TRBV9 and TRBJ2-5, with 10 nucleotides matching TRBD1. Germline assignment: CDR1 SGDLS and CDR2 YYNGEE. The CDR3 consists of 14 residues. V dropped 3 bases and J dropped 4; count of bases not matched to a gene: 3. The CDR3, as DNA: TGTGCCAGCAGCGCGGGGGACAGGGGAGAGACCCAGTACTTC. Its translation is CASSAGDRGETQYF.

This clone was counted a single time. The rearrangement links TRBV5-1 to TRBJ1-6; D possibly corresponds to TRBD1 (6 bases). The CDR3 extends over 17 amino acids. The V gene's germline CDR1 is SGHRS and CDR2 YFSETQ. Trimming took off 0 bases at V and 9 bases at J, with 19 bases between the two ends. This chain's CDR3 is CASSLAEGGGMTSPLHF. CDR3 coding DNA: TGCGCCAGCAGCTTGGCGGAAGGGGGTGGAATGACTTCACCCCTCCACTTT.

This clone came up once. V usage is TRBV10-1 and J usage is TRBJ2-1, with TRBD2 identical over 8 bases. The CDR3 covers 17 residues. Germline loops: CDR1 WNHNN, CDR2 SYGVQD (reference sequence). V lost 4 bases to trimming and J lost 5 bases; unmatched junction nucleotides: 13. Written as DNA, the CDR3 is TGCGCCAGCAGTGGGCGACTAGCGCGACAAAACGACAATGAGCAGTTCTTC. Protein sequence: CASSGRLARQNDNEQFF.

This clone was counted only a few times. The CDR3 is CASSGTGDYGYTF. The DNA for the CDR3 is TGTGCCAGCAGCGGGACAGGGGATTATGGCTACACCTTC. V and J are TRBV27 and TRBJ1-2; TRBD1 agrees at 10 bases. J lost 5 bases, V lost 6 bases, and 3 bases had no gene match. This CDR3 has 13 residues. Germline V gene data show CDR1 as MNHEY and CDR2 as SMNVEV (reference sequence).

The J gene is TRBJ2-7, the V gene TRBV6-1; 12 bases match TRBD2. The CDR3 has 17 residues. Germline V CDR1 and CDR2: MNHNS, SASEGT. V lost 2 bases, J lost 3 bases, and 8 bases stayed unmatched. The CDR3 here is CASSERLAGGPSYEQYF. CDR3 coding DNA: TGTGCCAGCAGTGAAAGGCTAGCGGGGGGGCCTAGCTACGAGCAGTACTTC.

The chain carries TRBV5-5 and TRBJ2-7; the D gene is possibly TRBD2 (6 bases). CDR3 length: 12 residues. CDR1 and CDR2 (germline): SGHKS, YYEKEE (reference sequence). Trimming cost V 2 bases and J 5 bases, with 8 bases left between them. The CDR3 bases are TGTGCCAGCAGCTTTGGAGGGAACGAGCAGTACTTC. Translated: CASSFGGNEQYF. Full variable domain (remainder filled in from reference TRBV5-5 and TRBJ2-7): DAGVTQSPTHLIKTRGQQVTLRCSPISGHKSVSWYQQVLGQGPQFIFQYYEKEERGRGNFPDRFSARQFPNYSSELNVNALLLGDSALYLCASSFGGNEQYFGPGTRLTVT.

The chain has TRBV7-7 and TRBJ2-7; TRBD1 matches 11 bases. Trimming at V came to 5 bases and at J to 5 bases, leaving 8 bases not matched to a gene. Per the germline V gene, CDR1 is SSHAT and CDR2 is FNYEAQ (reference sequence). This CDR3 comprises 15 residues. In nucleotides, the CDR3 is TGTGCCAGCAGCCCAAGGACAGGGGGCTGGGACGAGCAGTACTTC. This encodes CASSPRTGGWDEQYF.

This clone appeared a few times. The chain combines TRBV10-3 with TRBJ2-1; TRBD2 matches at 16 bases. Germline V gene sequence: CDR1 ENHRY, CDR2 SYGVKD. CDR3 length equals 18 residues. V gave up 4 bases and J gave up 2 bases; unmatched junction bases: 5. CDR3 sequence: CAISGGTSGGGTYNEQFF. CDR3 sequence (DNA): TGTGCCATCAGTGGCGGGACTAGCGGGGGGGGCACCTACAATGAGCAGTTCTTC.

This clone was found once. The CDR3, as DNA: TGTGCCACCAGCAGAGTACGACTAGCGGCTCACGGGGAGCTGTTTTTT. Translating gives CATSRVRLAAHGELFF. V and J are TRBV15 and TRBJ2-2; 9 bases line up with TRBD2. Germline V gene lookup returns CDR1 LNHNV and CDR2 YYDKDF (reference sequence). V lost 1 base and J lost 7; bases outside the gene matches: 7. This CDR3 comprises 16 residues.

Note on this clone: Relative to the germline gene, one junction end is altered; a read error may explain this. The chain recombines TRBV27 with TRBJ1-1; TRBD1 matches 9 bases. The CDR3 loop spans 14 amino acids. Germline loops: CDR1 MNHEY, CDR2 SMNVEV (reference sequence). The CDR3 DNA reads TGTGCCAGCAATTTAGGGACAGGGTACACTGAAGCTTTCTTT. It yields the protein CASNLGTGYTEAFF.

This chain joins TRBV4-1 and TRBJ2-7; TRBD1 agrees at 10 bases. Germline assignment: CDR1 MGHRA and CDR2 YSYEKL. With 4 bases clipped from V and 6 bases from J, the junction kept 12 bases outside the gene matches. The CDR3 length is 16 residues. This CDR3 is CASSPQAGTGAREQYF. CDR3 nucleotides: TGCGCCAGCAGCCCACAAGCTGGGACAGGGGCTCGCGAGCAGTACTTC.

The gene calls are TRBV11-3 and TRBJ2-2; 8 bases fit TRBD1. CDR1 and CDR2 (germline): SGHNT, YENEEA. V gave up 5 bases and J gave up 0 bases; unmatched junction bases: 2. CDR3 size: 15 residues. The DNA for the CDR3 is TGTGCCAGCAGCCGGACAGGGACGAACACCGGGGAGCTGTTTTTT. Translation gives CASSRTGTNTGELFF. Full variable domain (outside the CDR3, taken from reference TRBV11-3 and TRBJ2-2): EAGVVQSPRYKIIEKKQPVAFWCNPISGHNTLYWYLQNLGQGPELLIRYENEEAVDDSQLPKDRFSAERLKGVDSTLKIQPAELGDSAVYLCASSRTGTNTGELFFGEGSRLTVL.

The CDR3, as DNA: TGTGCCAGCAGTCCAGGGATTGGGACCGGGGAGCTGTTTTTT. Translating it yields CASSPGIGTGELFF. The rearrangement links TRBV7-9 to TRBJ2-2; tentative D call: TRBD1 (5 bases). V lost 6 bases to trimming and J lost 5 bases, with 13 bases between them. The CDR3 spans 14 residues. CDR1 is SEHNR and CDR2 is FQNEAQ in the germline V gene (reference sequence).

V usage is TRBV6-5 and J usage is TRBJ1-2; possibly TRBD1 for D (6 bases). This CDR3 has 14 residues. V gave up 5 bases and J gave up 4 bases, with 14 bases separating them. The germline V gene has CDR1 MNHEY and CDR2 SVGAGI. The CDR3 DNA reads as TGTGCCAGCAGTGAATTACAGGGAAGCTATGGCTACACCTTC. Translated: CASSELQGSYGYTF.